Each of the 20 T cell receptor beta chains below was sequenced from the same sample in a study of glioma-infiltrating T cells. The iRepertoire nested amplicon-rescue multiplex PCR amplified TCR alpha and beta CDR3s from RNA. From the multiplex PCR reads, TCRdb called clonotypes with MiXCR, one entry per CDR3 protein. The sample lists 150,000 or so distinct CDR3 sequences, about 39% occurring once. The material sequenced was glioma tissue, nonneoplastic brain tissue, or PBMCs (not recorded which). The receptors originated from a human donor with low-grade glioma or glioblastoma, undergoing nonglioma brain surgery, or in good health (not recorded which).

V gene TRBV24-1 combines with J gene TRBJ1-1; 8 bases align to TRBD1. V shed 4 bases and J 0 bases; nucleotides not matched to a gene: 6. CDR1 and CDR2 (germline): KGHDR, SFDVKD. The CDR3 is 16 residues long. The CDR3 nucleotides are TGTGCCACCAGTGACACGACGACAGGGGTGAACACTGAAGCTTTCTTT. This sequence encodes CATSDTTTGVNTEAFF.

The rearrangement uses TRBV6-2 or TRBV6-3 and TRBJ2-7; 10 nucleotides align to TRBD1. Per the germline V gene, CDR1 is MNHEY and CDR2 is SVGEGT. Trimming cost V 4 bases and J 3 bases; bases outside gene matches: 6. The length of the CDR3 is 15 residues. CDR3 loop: CASSSRDRGDYEQYF. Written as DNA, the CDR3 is TGTGCCAGCAGTTCACGGGACAGGGGAGACTACGAGCAGTACTTC.

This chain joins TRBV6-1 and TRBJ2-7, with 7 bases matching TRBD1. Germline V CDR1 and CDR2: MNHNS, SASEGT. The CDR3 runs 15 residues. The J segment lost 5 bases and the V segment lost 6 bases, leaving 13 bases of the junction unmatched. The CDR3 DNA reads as TGTGCCAGCAGCGAGCGTCCTGGGACAGCGGACGAGCAGTACTTC. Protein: CASSERPGTADEQYF.

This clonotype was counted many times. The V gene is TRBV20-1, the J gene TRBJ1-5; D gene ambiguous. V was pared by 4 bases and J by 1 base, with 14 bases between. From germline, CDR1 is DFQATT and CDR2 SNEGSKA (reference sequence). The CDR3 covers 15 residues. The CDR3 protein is CSANKGNTSNQPQHF. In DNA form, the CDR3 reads TGCAGTGCTAACAAAGGGAATACAAGCAATCAGCCCCAGCATTTT.

CDR3 loop: CASSVDGRNEQFF. CDR3 coding DNA: TGTGCCAGCAGTGTCGACGGGCGGAATGAGCAGTTCTTC. The rearrangement joins TRBV27 to TRBJ2-1; D gene ambiguous. The CDR3 is 13 residues long. Trimming pared 5 bases from V and 7 bases from J, leaving 12 bases between. Germline V gene lookup returns CDR1 MNHEY and CDR2 SMNVEV (reference sequence).

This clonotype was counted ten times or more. The CDR3: CASTHRRAQETQYF. CDR3 nucleotides: TGTGCCAGCACCCACCGGAGGGCCCAAGAGACCCAGTACTTC. The V gene is TRBV7-2, the J gene TRBJ2-5; TRBD2 is a possible D gene (6 bases). CDR3 length equals 14 residues. Trimming cost V 7 bases and J 1 base, with 13 bases left between them. From germline, CDR1 is SGHTA and CDR2 FQGNSA.

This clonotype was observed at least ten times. CDR3 residues: CASRRQGGETQYF. CDR3 sequence (DNA): TGTGCCAGCAGGCGTCAGGGGGGAGAGACCCAGTACTTC. This sequence joins TRBV28 and TRBJ2-5; D is perhaps TRBD1 (7 bases). The V gene lost 6 bases and the J gene lost 4 bases, with 12 bases spanning the gap. The CDR3 contains 13 residues. Germline assignment: CDR1 MDHEN and CDR2 SYDVKM.

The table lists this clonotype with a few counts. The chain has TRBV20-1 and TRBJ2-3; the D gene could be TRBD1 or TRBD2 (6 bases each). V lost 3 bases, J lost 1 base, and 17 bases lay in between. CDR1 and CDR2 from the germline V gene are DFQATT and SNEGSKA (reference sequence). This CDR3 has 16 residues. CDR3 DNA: TGCAGTGCTAGGGGGGCGGGGTATGGGCGCACAGATACGCAGTATTTT. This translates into CSARGAGYGRTDTQYF.

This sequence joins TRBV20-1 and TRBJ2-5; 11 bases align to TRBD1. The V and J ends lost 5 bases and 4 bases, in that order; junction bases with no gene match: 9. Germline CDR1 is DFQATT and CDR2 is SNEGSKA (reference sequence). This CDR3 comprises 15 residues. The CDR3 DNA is TGCAGTGCTCTCAAGGGACAGGGGGATTTAGAGACCCAGTACTTC. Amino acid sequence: CSALKGQGDLETQYF.

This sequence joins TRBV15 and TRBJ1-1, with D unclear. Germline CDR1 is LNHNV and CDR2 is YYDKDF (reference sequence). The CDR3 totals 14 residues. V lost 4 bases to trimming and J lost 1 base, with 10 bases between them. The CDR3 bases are TGTGCCACCAGCACGGGCAGGTCGAACACTGAAGCTTTCTTT. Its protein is CATSTGRSNTEAFF.

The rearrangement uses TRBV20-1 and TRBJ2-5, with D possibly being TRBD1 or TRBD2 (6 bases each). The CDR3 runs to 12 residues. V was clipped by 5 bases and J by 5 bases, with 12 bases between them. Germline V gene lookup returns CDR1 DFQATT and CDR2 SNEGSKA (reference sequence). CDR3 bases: TGCAGTGCTTGGGGGGCGCAGGAGACCCAGTACTTC. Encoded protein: CSAWGAQETQYF.

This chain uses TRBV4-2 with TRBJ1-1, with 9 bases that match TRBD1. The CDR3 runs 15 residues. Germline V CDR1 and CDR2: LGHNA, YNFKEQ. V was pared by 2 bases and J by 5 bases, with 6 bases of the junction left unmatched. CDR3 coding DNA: TGTGCCAGCAGCCAACTGACAGGGGGGAGAACTGAAGCTTTCTTT. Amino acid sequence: CASSQLTGGRTEAFF.

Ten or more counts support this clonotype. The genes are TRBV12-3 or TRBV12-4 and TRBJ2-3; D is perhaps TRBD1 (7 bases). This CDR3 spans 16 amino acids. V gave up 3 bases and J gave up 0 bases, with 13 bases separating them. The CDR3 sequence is CASSLWTGGSTDTQYF. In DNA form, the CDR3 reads TGTGCCAGCAGTTTGTGGACAGGAGGGAGCACAGATACGCAGTATTTT.

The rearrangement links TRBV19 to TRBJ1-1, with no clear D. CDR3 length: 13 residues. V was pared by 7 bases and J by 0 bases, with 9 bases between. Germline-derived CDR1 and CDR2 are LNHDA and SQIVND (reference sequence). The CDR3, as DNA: TGTGCCAGTATGGTATATATGAACACTGAAGCTTTCTTT. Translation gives CASMVYMNTEAFF. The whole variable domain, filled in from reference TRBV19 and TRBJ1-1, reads DGGITQSPKYLFRKEGQNVTLSCEQNLNHDAMYWYRQDPGQGLRLIYYSQIVNDFQKGDIAEGYSVSREKKESFPLTVTSAQKNPTAFYLCASMVYMNTEAFFGQGTRLTVV.

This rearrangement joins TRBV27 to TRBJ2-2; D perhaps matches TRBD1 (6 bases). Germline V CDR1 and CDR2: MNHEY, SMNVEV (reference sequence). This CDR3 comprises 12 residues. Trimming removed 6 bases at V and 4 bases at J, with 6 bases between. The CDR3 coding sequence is TGTGCCAGCAGGGACAGCACCGGGGAGCTGTTTTTT. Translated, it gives CASRDSTGELFF.

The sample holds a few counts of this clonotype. Written as DNA, the CDR3 is TGTGCCAGCAGCCAAGAAAGATGGAGGAGCGGAGACAATGAGCAGTTCTTC. Amino acids: CASSQERWRSGDNEQFF. The genes are TRBV4-2 and TRBJ2-1; D might be TRBD2 (5 bases). With 0 bases removed from V and 5 bases from J, the gap between germline ends came to 17 bases. From germline, CDR1 is LGHNA and CDR2 YNFKEQ. The CDR3 length is 17 residues.

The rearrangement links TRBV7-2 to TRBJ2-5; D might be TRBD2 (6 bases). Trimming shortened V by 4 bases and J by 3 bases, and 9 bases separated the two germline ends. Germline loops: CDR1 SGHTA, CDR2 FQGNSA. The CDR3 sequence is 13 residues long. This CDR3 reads CASSSGLKETQYF. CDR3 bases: TGTGCCAGCAGCTCAGGACTAAAAGAGACCCAGTACTTC.

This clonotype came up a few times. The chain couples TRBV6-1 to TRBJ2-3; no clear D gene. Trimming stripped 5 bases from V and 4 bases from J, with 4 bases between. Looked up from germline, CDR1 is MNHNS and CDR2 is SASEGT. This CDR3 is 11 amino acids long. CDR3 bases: TGTGCCAGCAGTTCCTCAGATACGCAGTATTTT. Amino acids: CASSSSDTQYF.

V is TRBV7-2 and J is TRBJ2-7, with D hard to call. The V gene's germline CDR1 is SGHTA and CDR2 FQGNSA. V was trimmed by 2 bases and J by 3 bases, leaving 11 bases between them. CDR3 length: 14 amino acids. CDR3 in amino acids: CASSLTQVDYEQYF. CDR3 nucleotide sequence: TGTGCCAGCAGCTTAACGCAGGTGGACTACGAGCAGTACTTC.

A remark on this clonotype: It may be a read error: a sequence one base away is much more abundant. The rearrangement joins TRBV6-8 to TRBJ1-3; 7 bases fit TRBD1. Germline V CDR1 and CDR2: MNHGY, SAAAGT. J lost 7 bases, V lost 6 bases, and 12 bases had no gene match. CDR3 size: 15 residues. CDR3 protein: CASRSADRENNTIYF. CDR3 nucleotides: TGTGCCAGCAGATCAGCCGACAGGGAGAACAACACCATATATTTT.